This is a list of T cell receptor beta chains from one sample in a study of blood T cell repertoires in COVID-19. TCRdb's table, derived via immunoSEQ multiplex PCR, lists solely in-frame clones and lacks some. The sample shows about 74,000 clones, approximately 90% of them seen only once. The specimen sequenced was peripheral blood. The receptors come from a man aged 45-60 years with COVID-19, enrolled during active disease. Both conserved end residues are part of each CDR3. D genes are given only for firm matches. Size values are once, few and many counts, or a class for expanded clones, and some rows have none.

TRBD1,.,TRBJ2-7,TRBV7-6,CASSLAGAGGLSSYEQYF,TGTGCCAGCAGCTTAGCGGGGGCAGGGGGCCTGAGCTCCTACGAGCAGTACTTC
.,.,TRBJ1-1,TRBV5-4,CASSLGQQNTEAFF,TGTGCCAGCAGCTTGGGCCAACAGAACACTGAAGCTTTCTTT
.,.,TRBJ2-5,TRBV30,CAWSGPGETQYF,TGTGCCTGGAGTGGTCCGGGGGAGACCCAGTACTTC
TRBD1,.,TRBJ1-1,TRBV5-1,CASSFYRGNSEAFF,TGCGCCAGCAGCTTCTACAGGGGGAACAGTGAAGCTTTCTTT
TRBD1,few,TRBJ1-1,TRBV6-5,CASSRGWTGGTEAFF,TGTGCCAGCAGTAGAGGTTGGACAGGGGGTACTGAAGCTTTCTTT
TRBD1,.,TRBJ2-2,TRBV6-4,CASRTGANTGELFF,TGTGCCAGCAGGACAGGGGCCAACACCGGGGAGCTGTTTTTT
TRBD1,.,TRBJ1-2,TRBV7-9,CASSLSGGNYGYTF,TGTGCCAGCAGCTTATCAGGGGGTAACTATGGCTACACCTTC
TRBD2,once,TRBJ2-3,TRBV30,CASRLAGSIDTQYF,TGTGCCTCCAGACTAGCGGGATCGATAGATACGCAGTATTTT
TRBD1,.,TRBJ2-2,TRBV6-2/TRBV6-3,CASSYPTGGAGELFF,TGTGCCAGCAGTTACCCTACAGGGGGAGCCGGGGAGCTGTTTTTT
.,few,TRBJ1-3,TRBV18,CASSLAVTGAGNTIYF,TGTGCCAGCTCTCTCGCCGTTACGGGGGCTGGAAACACCATATATTTT
.,.,TRBJ1-2,TRBV27,CASSSRGDYGYTF,TGTGCCAGCAGTTCCAGGGGAGACTATGGCTACACCTTC
TRBD2,.,TRBJ2-7,TRBV7-2,CASSFTSGRAYEQYF,TGTGCCAGCAGCTTTACTAGCGGGAGGGCCTACGAGCAGTACTTC
.,.,TRBJ2-3,TRBV6-6,CASSYHSSTDTQYF,TGTGCCAGCAGTTACCATAGCTCCACAGATACGCAGTATTTT
TRBD2,.,TRBJ2-2,TRBV9,CASTKGAGATTRGELFF,TGTGCCAGTACTAAAGGGGCGGGAGCCACCACACGAGGGGAGCTGTTTTTT
.,.,TRBJ2-3,TRBV27,CASSPAGDTQYF,TGTGCCAGCAGTCCAGCGGGAGATACGCAGTATTTT
TRBD1,.,TRBJ1-4,TRBV5-1,CASSSGTEVFRGEKLFF,TGCGCCAGCAGCTCCGGGACAGAAGTGTTCAGGGGTGAAAAACTGTTTTTT
.,.,TRBJ2-7,TRBV4-3,CASSQGEFYEQYF,TGCGCCAGCAGCCAAGGAGAGTTCTACGAGCAGTACTTC
.,.,TRBJ1-5,TRBV6-2/TRBV6-3,CASSFPRDFHQPQHF,TGTGCCAGCAGTTTCCCCCGGGACTTCCATCAGCCCCAGCATTTT